The clone carrying this T cell receptor beta chain was seen more than once but under ten times. The data originate from a study of T-cell reconstitution after alpha-beta-depleted transplantation in children. In germline, CDR1 is LNHNV, CDR2 YYDKDF (reference sequence). Trimming removed 0 bases at V and 2 bases at J, with 11 bases between. This CDR3 contains 15 residues. Construction of the TCRbeta library involved unique molecular identifiers. TCRdb recomputed calls from the PCR reads with MiXCR, one row per CDR3 protein. The data contain 700,000 to 950,000 distinct CDR3 sequences, about 15% of them singletons.

This specimen was PBMCs, mostly from graft donor cells, taken 360 days after TCRalphabeta/CD19-depleted stem cell transplant. The source of this sequence is a male patient under 18 who had a stem cell transplant for acute lymphoblastic leukemia, so the T cells may come from the graft donor. The chain carries TRBV15 and TRBJ2-7; D perhaps matches TRBD2 (5 bases). This CDR3 is CATSRDGLRAYEQYF. The DNA of the CDR3 is TGTGCCACCAGCAGAGATGGACTGAGGGCCTACGAGCAGTACTTC.